These 19 T cell receptor beta chains were all obtained from the same sample, sequenced in a study of glioma-infiltrating T cells. Amplification of TCR alpha and beta CDR3 regions from RNA used iRepertoire nested multiplex PCR. Via MiXCR, TCRdb re-called the multiplex PCR reads, giving one row per CDR3 protein. The sample lists about 110,000 distinct CDR3 sequences; about 25% were seen once. The sample consisted of glioma tissue, nonneoplastic brain tissue, or PBMCs (not recorded which). The receptors come from a human donor with low-grade glioma or glioblastoma, undergoing nonglioma brain surgery, or in good health (not recorded which).

This clonotype was found many times. This chain uses TRBV7-2 with TRBJ1-4, with 8 bases identical to TRBD1. V lost 4 bases to trimming and J lost 8 bases; unmatched junction nucleotides: 6. This CDR3 spans 14 amino acids. Germline V gene sequence: CDR1 SGHTA, CDR2 FQGNSA. DNA of the CDR3: TGTGCCAGCAGCTCCGGACAGGGTCGGGAAAAACTGTTTTTT. This translates into CASSSGQGREKLFF.

In its sample, this clonotype was seen many times. The CDR3 loop is CASSQGQPLMNTEAFF. The DNA of the CDR3 is TGTGCCAGCAGCCAAGGGCAGCCTCTTATGAACACTGAAGCTTTCTTT. V usage is TRBV14 and J usage is TRBJ1-1; D ambiguous. V shed 1 base and J shed 0 bases, with 12 bases lying between them. The CDR3 contains 16 residues. Looked up from germline, CDR1 is SGHDN and CDR2 is FVKESK.

The rearrangement uses TRBV11-2 and TRBJ2-5; D call uncertain. Germline CDR1 and CDR2: SGHAT and FQNNGV. Between the trimmed V and J ends, which lost 2 bases and 5 bases, there was a span of 12 bases. The CDR3 contains 14 residues. CDR3 nucleotide sequence: TGTGCCAGCAGCTTAACACGGTTTTCCGAGACCCAGTACTTC. Its translation is CASSLTRFSETQYF.

This clonotype was recorded at least ten times. J is TRBJ2-3 and V is TRBV18; 7 bases fit TRBD2. Germline V gene data show CDR1 as KGHSH and CDR2 as LQKENI. The V and J ends lost 1 base and 0 bases, in that order; junction bases with no gene match: 1. This CDR3 has 15 amino acids. The CDR3 region is CASSPREGSTDTQYF. DNA for the CDR3: TGTGCCAGCTCACCACGGGAGGGAAGCACAGATACGCAGTATTTT.

In the case of this clonotype: It may be a read error: a sequence one base away is much more abundant. The chain employs TRBV7-2 and TRBJ2-7, with 10 bases aligning to TRBD2. Germline CDR1 is SGHTA and CDR2 is FQGNSA. The CDR3 is made up of 15 amino acids. The CDR3 region is CAGSFGLAVTYEQYF. CDR3 DNA sequence: TGTGCCGGCAGCTTCGGACTAGCGGTCACCTACGAGCAGTACTTC.

For this clonotype: With a much larger clone just one base away, this may be a read error. The chain couples TRBV3-1 to TRBJ2-1; the match to TRBD2 covers 7 bases. This CDR3 contains 15 residues. Germline V gives CDR1 LGHDT, CDR2 YNNKEL (reference sequence). Trimming at V came to 6 bases and at J to 1 base, leaving 6 bases not matched to a gene. CDR3 protein: CASSHIGGSYNEQFF. The CDR3 nucleotides are TGTGCCAGCAGTCATATCGGGGGGTCCTACAATGAGCAGTTCTTC.

This clonotype was detected many times. The V gene is TRBV4-1, the J gene TRBJ1-1; no clear D. Germline assignment: CDR1 MGHRA and CDR2 YSYEKL. The length of the CDR3 is 16 residues. Trimming stripped 1 base from V and 2 bases from J, with 14 bases between. In DNA, the CDR3 is TGCGCCAGCAGCCAAGCGAGCAGGCAGCTAAACACTGAAGCTTTCTTT. It codes for CASSQASRQLNTEAFF.

This clonotype was recorded at least ten times. CDR3 DNA sequence: TGCAGTGCTAGAGAGGGAGGGGAAAACTATGGCTACACCTTC. The encoded protein is CSAREGGENYGYTF. V and J are TRBV20-1 and TRBJ1-2; D may be TRBD1 (5 bases). Between the trimmed V and J ends, which lost 0 bases and 2 bases, there was a span of 10 bases. This CDR3 is built from 14 residues. The V gene's germline CDR1 is DFQATT and CDR2 SNEGSKA (reference sequence).

This clonotype was recorded at least ten times. The V and J genes are TRBV6-1 and TRBJ2-2, with 9 bases aligning to TRBD1. With V trimmed by 6 bases and J by 4 bases, 6 bases remained unmatched. This CDR3 has 15 residues. Germline assignment: CDR1 MNHNS and CDR2 SASEGT. The CDR3 loop is CASSQDRGPTGELFF. DNA for the CDR3: TGTGCCAGCAGCCAGGACAGGGGCCCCACCGGGGAGCTGTTTTTT.

The V call is TRBV30, the J call TRBJ2-1, with 9 bases matching TRBD1. Germline CDR1 and CDR2: GTSNPN and SVGIG (reference sequence). The junction had 8 bases not matched to a gene; V was cut back by 4 bases and J by 4 bases. The CDR3 is made up of 15 amino acids. The CDR3 is CAWTTGTGIYNEQFF. The CDR3 DNA is TGTGCCTGGACAACCGGGACAGGGATATACAATGAGCAGTTCTTC.

This clonotype has ten or more counts. The V gene is TRBV5-1, the J gene TRBJ2-2; D is undetermined. Germline CDR1 SGHRS, CDR2 YFSETQ. The CDR3 is made up of 14 amino acids. Trimming pared 5 bases from V and 0 bases from J, leaving 8 bases between. CDR3: CASSDPSNTGELFF. Written as DNA, the CDR3 is TGCGCCAGCAGTGACCCATCGAACACCGGGGAGCTGTTTTTT.

V gene TRBV6-2 or TRBV6-3 combines with J gene TRBJ2-3, with D hard to call. Germline CDR1 MNHEY, CDR2 SVGEGT. V gave up 6 bases and J gave up 6 bases, with 16 bases separating them. This CDR3 has 14 residues. CDR3 DNA sequence: TGTGCCAGCAGGAGCCCTGGGCTGCCCGATACGCAGTATTTT. It yields the protein CASRSPGLPDTQYF.

This clonotype was counted ten times or more. This CDR3 reads CASSARPLGFSYEQYF. As DNA, the CDR3 is TGTGCCAGCAGTGCTAGACCACTTGGATTTTCCTACGAGCAGTACTTC. The chain joins TRBV2 to TRBJ2-7; D gene ambiguous. This CDR3 is built from 16 residues. V was trimmed by 4 bases and J by 1 base, leaving 17 bases between them. The germline CDR1 and CDR2 sequences are SNHLY and FYNNEI.

The rearrangement joins TRBV7-2 to TRBJ2-3, with 14 bases that match TRBD2. V gave up 5 bases and J gave up 0 bases; unmatched junction bases: 10. CDR3 length equals 19 residues. Germline CDR1 and CDR2: SGHTA and FQGNSA. The CDR3 DNA follows: TGTGCCAGCAGCACTTCGGGACTAGCGGGGGTCGCTAGCACAGATACGCAGTATTTT. Protein product: CASSTSGLAGVASTDTQYF.

In this sample, this clonotype turned up many times. This chain uses TRBV9 with TRBJ1-5, with D unclear. The CDR3 length is 14 residues. CDR1 is SGDLS, CDR2 YYNGEE, per germline. Trimming left V 4 bases short and J 2 bases short, with 10 bases between. CDR3: CASSSRGGNQPQHF. CDR3 DNA: TGTGCCAGCAGCTCTCGGGGTGGCAATCAGCCCCAGCATTTT.

Regarding this clonotype: A much larger clone differs from this one at a single base, so this may be a read error. This chain connects TRBV6-1 to TRBJ2-7, with D hard to call. Looked up from germline, CDR1 is MNHNS and CDR2 is SASEGT. This CDR3 is built from 14 residues. The CDR3 reads CASSFVSHSYERYF. The CDR3 DNA reads as TGTGCCAGCAGCTTCGTCTCTCACTCCTACGAGCGGTACTTC.

This clonotype was counted many times. The V call is TRBV7-9, the J call TRBJ2-7, with TRBD1 matching over 8 bases. Trimming removed 5 bases from V and 6 bases from J; junction bases left unmatched: 6. CDR1 and CDR2 from the germline V gene are SEHNR and FQNEAQ (reference sequence). The CDR3 length is 13 residues. CDR3 region: CASSATGVGEQYF. CDR3 sequence (DNA): TGTGCCAGCAGCGCGACAGGGGTAGGCGAGCAGTACTTC.

Regarding this clonotype: One junction end disagrees with the germline gene, perhaps due to a read error. The chain joins TRBV28 to TRBJ1-5; the D is unclear. Looked up from germline, CDR1 is MDHEN and CDR2 is SYDVKM. This CDR3 spans 14 amino acids. The DNA for the CDR3 is TGTGCCAGCGGTTTACTCGGCTCCAATCGGCCCCAGCATTTT. It yields the protein CASGLLGSNRPQHF.

This clonotype was seen ten or more times. V usage is TRBV20-1 and J usage is TRBJ2-7; 11 bases fit TRBD1. The germline V gene has CDR1 DFQATT and CDR2 SNEGSKA (reference sequence). The V gene end was trimmed by 5 bases and the J gene end by 0 bases; junction bases not matched to a gene: 3. The length of the CDR3 is 14 residues. The CDR3 spells CSAPGTGGSYEQYF. Here the CDR3 DNA reads TGCAGTGCTCCCGGGACAGGGGGCTCCTACGAGCAGTACTTC.